The 10 T cell receptor beta chains in this list originate from one sample, sequenced in a study of OX40 agonist ivuxolimab in advanced cancers. Data came from immunoSEQ multiplex PCR; TCRdb stores just in-frame clones and leaves some out. The table has tens of thousands of clones, roughly 90% seen once. The sample in question was CD4+ or CD8+ T cells sorted from blood, obtained in a trial of the OX40 agonist ivuxolimab. The receptors shown here come from an adult with an advanced solid tumor such as melanoma, head and neck, liver or kidney cancer.

The chain uses TRBV5-6 and TRBJ1-1, with 7 bases aligning to TRBD1. Germline CDR1 reads SGHDT; CDR2 reads YYEEEE. V trimming: 3 bases; J trimming: 5 bases; junction bases outside the gene matches: 7. This CDR3 is 14 amino acids long. The CDR3 region has the DNA TGTGCCAGCAGCTCGACAGGGAGGGGTACTGAAGCTTTCTTT. Translation: CASSSTGRGTEAFF. Supplemented by reference TRBV5-6 and TRBJ1-1, the full variable domain reads DAGVTQSPTHLIKTRGQQVTLRCSPKSGHDTVSWYQQALGQGPQFIFQYYEEEERQRGNFPDRFSGHQFPNYSSELNVNALLLGDSALYLCASSSTGRGTEAFFGQGTRLTVV.

The chain employs TRBV5-1 and TRBJ1-1, with TRBD1 matching over 11 bases. Trimming removed 4 bases from V and 4 bases from J; junction bases left unmatched: 3. The CDR3 has 14 residues. Germline V gives CDR1 SGHRS, CDR2 YFSETQ. The CDR3 loop is CASSRGTGGTEAFF. The CDR3 bases are TGCGCCAGCAGCAGGGGGACAGGGGGCACTGAAGCTTTCTTT. The full variable domain, completed using reference TRBV5-1 and TRBJ1-1, is KAGVTQTPRYLIKTRGQQVTLSCSPISGHRSVSWYQQTPGQGLQFLFEYFSETQRNKGNFPGRFSGRQFSNSRSEMNVSTLELGDSALYLCASSRGTGGTEAFFGQGTRLTVV.

This sequence joins TRBV4-1 and TRBJ1-1, with D unclear. Germline lookup yields CDR1 MGHRA and CDR2 YSYEKL. There are 12 residues in the CDR3. V dropped 4 bases and J dropped 0 bases, with 3 bases sitting between them. The CDR3 nucleotides are TGCGCCAGCAGCCCGCTGAACACTGAAGCTTTCTTT. It is translated as CASSPLNTEAFF.

The chain is built from TRBV4-1 and TRBJ1-2; D is unresolved. V was pared by 0 bases and J by 4 bases, with 15 bases between. This CDR3 has 16 amino acids. CDR1 and CDR2 (germline): MGHRA, YSYEKL. As DNA, the CDR3 is TGCGCCAGCAGCCAAGAGTATCAGGAACGGGTCTATGGCTACACCTTC. Protein sequence: CASSQEYQERVYGYTF.

V gene TRBV5-1 combines with J gene TRBJ1-1; no clear D gene. CDR3 length: 13 amino acids. The germline CDR1 and CDR2 sequences are SGHRS and YFSETQ. The V end was cut by 4 bases, the J end by 1 base, with 8 bases between. The CDR3 loop is CASSLTGNTEAFF. The CDR3, as DNA: TGCGCCAGCAGCCTGACGGGGAACACTGAAGCTTTCTTT.

The V and J genes are TRBV7-9 and TRBJ2-3; TRBD1 or TRBD2 may be the D gene (6 bases each). The CDR3 runs to 15 residues. Trimming cost V 4 bases and J 7 bases, with 18 bases left between them. Germline values: CDR1 SEHNR, CDR2 FQNEAQ (reference sequence). The CDR3: CASSSPGATAHTQYF. In DNA, the CDR3 is TGTGCCAGCAGCTCCCCGGGGGCGACAGCACATACGCAGTATTTT.

The chain uses TRBV2 and TRBJ2-5; D uncertain. Germline CDR1 is SNHLY and CDR2 is FYNNEI. The CDR3 extends over 15 amino acids. V lost 7 bases to trimming and J lost 5 bases, with 20 bases between them. CDR3 sequence: CASTKGQPLGETQYF. Written as DNA, the CDR3 is TGTGCCAGCACCAAGGGTCAACCCCTAGGGGAGACCCAGTACTTC.

The chain combines TRBV21-1 with TRBJ2-7; the D call in the table, TRBD2, was not verified against the DNA. TRBV21-1 is a pseudogene segment. The CDR3 extends over 18 amino acids. The CDR3 protein is CASSPPPASGRSSYEQYF. CDR3 DNA sequence: TGTGCCAGCAGCCCTCCCCCGGCTAGCGGGCGGAGCTCCTACGAGCAGTACTTC.

The chain joins TRBV21-1 to TRBJ2-7; TRBD1, the table's D call, lacks a check against the DNA. TRBV21-1 represents a pseudogene. This CDR3 comprises 19 residues. CDR3 in amino acids: CASSKVRDSFSKFSYEQYF. In DNA, the CDR3 is TGTGCCAGCAGCAAAGTTCGGGACAGCTTCTCTAAATTCTCCTACGAGCAGTACTTC.

CDR3 DNA: TGTGCCAGCAGTGAGGCAGGGGCGGGCGGGGAGCTGTTTTTT. Its translation is CASSEAGAGGELFF. The J gene is TRBJ2-2, the V gene TRBV2; TRBD1 might be the D (6 bases). The CDR3 contains 14 residues. The germline CDR1 and CDR2 sequences are SNHLY and FYNNEI. The V and J ends lost 3 bases and 7 bases respectively, with 12 bases between them.